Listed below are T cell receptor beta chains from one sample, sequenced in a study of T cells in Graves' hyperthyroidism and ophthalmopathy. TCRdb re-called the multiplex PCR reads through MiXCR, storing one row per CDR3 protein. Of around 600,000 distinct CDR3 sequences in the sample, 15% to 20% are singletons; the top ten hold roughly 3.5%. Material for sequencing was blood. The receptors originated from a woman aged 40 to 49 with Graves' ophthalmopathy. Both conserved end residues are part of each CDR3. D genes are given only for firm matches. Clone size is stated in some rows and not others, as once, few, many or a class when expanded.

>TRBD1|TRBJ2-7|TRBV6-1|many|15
TGTGCCAGCAGCAACCGGGACAGGGGTTCCTACGAGCAGTACTTC
CASSNRDRGSYEQYF
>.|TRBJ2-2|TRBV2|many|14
TGTGCCAGCAGGGGGACCCTCTACACCGGGGAGCTGTTTTTT
CASRGTLYTGELFF
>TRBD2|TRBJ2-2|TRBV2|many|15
TGTGCCGCTAGCCCAGCGGGGACGAACACCGGGGAGCTGTTTTTT
CAASPAGTNTGELFF
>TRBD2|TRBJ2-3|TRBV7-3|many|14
TGTGCCAGCAGCTTGCGGGGGGCGGGGGATACGCAGTATTTT
CASSLRGAGDTQYF
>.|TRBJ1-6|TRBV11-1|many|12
TGTGCCAGCGGGGACTTTGGGTCACCCCTCCACTTT
CASGDFGSPLHF
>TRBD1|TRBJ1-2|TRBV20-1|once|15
TGCAGTGCCTCGGACAGGGCCCTCTCGGGCTATGGCTACACCTTC
CSASDRALSGYGYTF
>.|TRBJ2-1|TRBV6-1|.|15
TGTGCCAGCAGTGAACGGGGGGCTAACTACAGTGAGCAGTTCTTC
CASSERGANYSEQFF
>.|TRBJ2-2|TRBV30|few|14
TGTGCCTGGAGTGTACAGGGGGGGACCGGGGAGCTGTTTTTT
CAWSVQGGTGELFF
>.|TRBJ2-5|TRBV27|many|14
TGTGCCAGCAGTACTACCGGGAATCAAGAGACCCAGTACTTC
CASSTTGNQETQYF
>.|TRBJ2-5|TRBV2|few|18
TGTGCCAGCAGTAGTGCCCCGCCCGGCCAGCTGACCGGAAGGACCCAGTACTTC
CASSSAPPGQLTGRTQYF
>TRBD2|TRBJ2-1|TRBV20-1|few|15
TGCAGTGCTAGAGCTCAGCGGGGGGGCCCTGGTGAGCAGTTCTTC
CSARAQRGGPGEQFF
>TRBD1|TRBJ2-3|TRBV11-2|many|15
TGTGCCAGCAGCCCGGACAGGGTCGGCACAGATACGCAGTATTTT
CASSPDRVGTDTQYF
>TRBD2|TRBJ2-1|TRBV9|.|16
TGTGCCAGCAGCGTAGTTTCTAGCGGGGTCTACAATGAGCAGTTCTTC
CASSVVSSGVYNEQFF
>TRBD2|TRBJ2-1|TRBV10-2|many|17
TGCGCCAGCAGTGATAAGGCTAGCGGGACTTCCTACAATGAGCAGTTCTTC
CASSDKASGTSYNEQFF
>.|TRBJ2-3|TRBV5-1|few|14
TGCGCCAGCAGCTTGGGGCTAAATACAGATACGCAGTATTTT
CASSLGLNTDTQYF
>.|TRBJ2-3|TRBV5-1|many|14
TGCGCCAGCAGCTTGGCCACGACAGCAGATACGCAGTATTTT
CASSLATTADTQYF
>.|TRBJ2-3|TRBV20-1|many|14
TGCAGTGCTAGAACAGGGAGCCTCGCGGATACGCAGTATTTT
CSARTGSLADTQYF
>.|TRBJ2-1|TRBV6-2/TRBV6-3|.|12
TGTGCCAGCATTTCGGACTACAATGAGCAGTTCTTC
CASISDYNEQFF
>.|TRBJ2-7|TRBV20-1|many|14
TGCAGTGCAAGGTTCGGAGCAGATAGCTACGAGCAGTACTTC
CSARFGADSYEQYF
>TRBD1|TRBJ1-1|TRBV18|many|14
TGTGCCAGCTCACCTCGACAGGGGTACACTGAAGCTTTCTTT
CASSPRQGYTEAFF
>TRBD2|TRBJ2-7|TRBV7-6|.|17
TGTGCCAGCAGCTGGGGCCGACTAGCGGGAGAGCCCTACGAGCAGTACTTC
CASSWGRLAGEPYEQYF
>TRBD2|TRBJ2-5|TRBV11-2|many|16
TGTGCCAGCAGCTCCCAAAGTAGCGGGGGACAAGAGACCCAGTACTTC
CASSSQSSGGQETQYF
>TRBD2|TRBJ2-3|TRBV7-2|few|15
TGTGCCAGCAGCTCCTATAGCGGGGGCACAGATACGCAGTATTTT
CASSSYSGGTDTQYF
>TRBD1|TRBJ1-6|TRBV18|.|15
TGTGCCAGCTCTCCCGGAGGACAGGGAAATTCACCCCTCCACTTT
CASSPGGQGNSPLHF
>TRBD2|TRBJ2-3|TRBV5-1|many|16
TGCGCCAGCAGCACGGAGAGCGGGGGGTTCACAGATACGCAGTATTTT
CASSTESGGFTDTQYF
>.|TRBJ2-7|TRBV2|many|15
TGTGCCAGCGCGGTGGGGTCAGTCCCTTCCTACGAGCAGTACTTC
CASAVGSVPSYEQYF
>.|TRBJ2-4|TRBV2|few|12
TGTGCCAGCGGGGGGGCCAAAAACATTCAGTACTTC
CASGGAKNIQYF
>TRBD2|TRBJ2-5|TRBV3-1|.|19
TGTGCCAGCAGCCAACTAAAGGGACTAGCGGGAGGGAACCAAGAGGCCCAGTACTTC
CASSQLKGLAGGNQEAQYF
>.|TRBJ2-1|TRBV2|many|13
TGTGCCAGCAGTGAAGAATGGCGAGGGCAGCAGTTCTTC
CASSEEWRGQQFF
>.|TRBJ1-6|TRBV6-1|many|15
TGTGCCAGCAGGGGGCAGGGAGAGGATAATTCACCCCTCCACTTT
CASRGQGEDNSPLHF
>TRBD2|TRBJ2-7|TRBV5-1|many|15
TGCGCCAGCAGCTTGGCCAGCGGGAGTCTCTACGAGCAGTACTTC
CASSLASGSLYEQYF
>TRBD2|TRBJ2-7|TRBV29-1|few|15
TGCAGCGTTGAAGAGATCGGGAGGGCAGGGAACGAGCAGTACTTC
CSVEEIGRAGNEQYF
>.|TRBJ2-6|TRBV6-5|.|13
TGTGCCAGCAGTTACGTAGAGGCCAACGTCCTGACTTTC
CASSYVEANVLTF
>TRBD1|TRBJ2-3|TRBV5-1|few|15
TGCGCCAGCAGCCCCGGACAGGGAACAATTTTCACGCAGTATTTT
CASSPGQGTIFTQYF
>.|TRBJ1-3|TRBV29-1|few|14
TGCAGCGTGAAAAAGACAGGTTCTGGAAACACCATATATTTT
CSVKKTGSGNTIYF
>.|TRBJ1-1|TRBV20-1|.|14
TGCAGTGCTAGAGAACCTCTGGGGAACACTGAAGCTTTCTTT
CSAREPLGNTEAFF
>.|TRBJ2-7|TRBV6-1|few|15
TGTGCCAGTTCCTCCGGACATCAGCCCTCCTACGAGCAGTACTTC
CASSSGHQPSYEQYF
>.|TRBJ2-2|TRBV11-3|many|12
TGTGCCAGCAGCCAGGTCCCTGGGGAGCTGTTTTTT
CASSQVPGELFF
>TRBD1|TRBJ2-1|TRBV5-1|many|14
TGCGCCAGCAGTACGGGACAGGGGGCCTCTGAGCAGTTCTTC
CASSTGQGASEQFF
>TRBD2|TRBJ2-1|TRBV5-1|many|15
TGCGCCAGCAGCGGCGGGACTAGCTTAGGCTATGAGCAGTTCTTC
CASSGGTSLGYEQFF
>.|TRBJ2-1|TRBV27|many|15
TGTGCCAGCAGTTTACATAGGACCGGCTACAATGAGCAGTTCTTC
CASSLHRTGYNEQFF
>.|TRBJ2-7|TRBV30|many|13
TGTGCCTGGACAACAGGAAATTCCTACGAGCAGTACTTC
CAWTTGNSYEQYF
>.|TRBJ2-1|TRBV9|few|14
TGTGCCAGCACCACCGGGCGATCCGAGAATGAGCAGTTCTTC
CASTTGRSENEQFF
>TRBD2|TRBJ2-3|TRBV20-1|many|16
TGCAGTGCCGTAGTCCGACTAGCGGGGGGAACAGATACGCAGTATTTT
CSAVVRLAGGTDTQYF
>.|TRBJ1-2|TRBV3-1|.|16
TGTGCCAGCAGCCAACCCCACGTCAGGGGAACGGATGGCTACACCTTC
CASSQPHVRGTDGYTF
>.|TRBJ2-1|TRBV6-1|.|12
TGTGCCAGCGGATCCCAGGGGAATGAGCAGTTCTTC
CASGSQGNEQFF